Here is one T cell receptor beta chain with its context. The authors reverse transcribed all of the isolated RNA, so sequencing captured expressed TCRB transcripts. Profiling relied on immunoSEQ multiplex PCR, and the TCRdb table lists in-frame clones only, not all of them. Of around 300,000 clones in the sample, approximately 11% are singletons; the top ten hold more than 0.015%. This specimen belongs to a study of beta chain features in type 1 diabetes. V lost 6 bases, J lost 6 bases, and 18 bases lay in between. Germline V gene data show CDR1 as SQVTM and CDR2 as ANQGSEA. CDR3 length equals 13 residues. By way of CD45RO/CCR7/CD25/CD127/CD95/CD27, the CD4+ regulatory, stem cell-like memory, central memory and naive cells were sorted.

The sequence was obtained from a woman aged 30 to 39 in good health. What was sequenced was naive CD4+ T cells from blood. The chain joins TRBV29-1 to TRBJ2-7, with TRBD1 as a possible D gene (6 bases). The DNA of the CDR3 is TGCAGCGTGGGACATAAGATGGGTGGCGAGCAGTACTTC. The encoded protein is CSVGHKMGGEQYF.